These 4 T cell receptor beta chains share one sample of origin, sequenced in a study of T cells in women clearing cervical HPV infection. Libraries were prepared by immunoSEQ multiplex PCR; TCRdb keeps only in-frame clonotypes and omits some of them. Its clone listing holds fewer than 35,000 clones. Sequencing was done on a sample of blood buffy coat. The receptors originated from a woman aged 18-69 years with a cervical HPV16 infection that either progressed to CIN3+ or cleared (not recorded which).

A word on this clone: The CDR3 end falls 3 residues outside the read, so it is completed with the germline J gene. The chain is built from TRBV18 and TRBJ1-1; TRBD1 agrees at 8 bases. Germline values: CDR1 KGHSH, CDR2 LQKENI. Unmatched junction bases numbered 7, after V lost 6 bases and J lost 1 base. The CDR3 has 15 amino acids. CDR3 sequence: CASSLIGTGNTEAFF. The CDR3 bases that were read are TGTGCCAGCTCCCTAATAGGGACAGGGAACACTGAA.

Worth noting for this clone: The read ends 3 residues before the CDR3 terminus; that terminus is restored from the germline J gene. The rearrangement uses TRBV5-4 and TRBJ1-2; D may be TRBD1 (5 bases). The germline V gene has CDR1 SGHNT and CDR2 YYREEE (reference sequence). The CDR3 loop spans 14 amino acids. The CDR3 sequence: CASSFYGGEETYTF. The sequenced part of the CDR3 DNA is TGTGCCAGCAGCTTTTACGGAGGGGAAGAGACC.

Worth noting for this clone: The missing CDR3 end, 3 residues past where the read stops, is filled in from the germline J gene. This rearrangement joins TRBV20-1 to TRBJ2-7; 7 nucleotides match TRBD2. CDR1 is DFQATT, CDR2 SNEGSKA, per germline (reference sequence). The J segment lost 2 bases and the V segment lost 3 bases, leaving 4 bases of the junction unmatched. CDR3 length: 13 amino acids. CDR3 DNA, as far as it was read: TGCAGTGCTAGCGCCGGGACTACCTACGAG. Translating it yields CSASAGTTYE. The whole CDR3 reads CSASAGTTYEQYF.

Note on this clone: The CDR3 end is not reached by the read, which stops 3 residues before it; the germline J gene fills it in. V and J are TRBV19 and TRBJ1-1; D ambiguous. The germline CDR1 and CDR2 sequences are LNHDA and SQIVND (reference sequence). V dropped 3 bases and J dropped 4 bases, with 9 bases sitting between them. The CDR3 sequence is 13 residues long. The CDR3 is CASSMTTGTEAFF. The sequenced CDR3 bases are TGTGCCAGTAGTATGACCACGGGCACTGAA.